This T cell receptor beta chain was recorded in a study of blood T cell repertoires in COVID-19. Study details: Sites in the United States, Italy and Spain provided acute and convalescent COVID-19 samples. T cells, B-cell-depleted T cells, or PBMCs provided the cDNA or gDNA that served as material.

Authors' methods: Reference gene primer amplification yielded estimated nucleated cell counts. Assay used: immunoSEQ multiplex PCR; TCRdb lists only in-frame clones, some missing. V and J calls and clone size follow that table, whereas D and trimming were derived from the DNA. The data hold under 35,000 clones, with roughly 88% observed a single time. The CDR3 extends over 17 amino acids. CDR1 and CDR2 from the germline V gene are MNHEY and SMNVEV (reference sequence). Losses at the gene ends were 1 base for V and 3 bases for J; bases not matched to a gene: 5. The source material was peripheral blood. The source of this sequence is a man aged 55-75 years with active COVID-19. The V gene is TRBV27, the J gene TRBJ2-1, with 11 bases that match TRBD2. For the CDR3, the DNA is TGTGCCAGCAGTTTATTAACTAGCGGGAGACTCTACAATGAGCAGTTCTTC. Translating it yields CASSLLTSGRLYNEQFF.